The 16 T cell receptor beta chains listed next were all sequenced from one sample in a study of T cells after yellow fever vaccination (dated by TCRdb to between 2018 and 2020). The treatment or condition label on this specimen signifies: live attenuated yellow fever vaccine strain. The library was made by 5' RACE. The run used an Illumina HiSeq 2500. TCRdb ran its own pipeline on the public reads, namely fastp trimming at Q25 and MiXCR clone calling, and kept in-frame beta chains. Identical CDR3 protein sequences are pooled into one entry, listed with their most common genes and DNA. The sample table contains roughly 120,000 distinct CDR3 sequences; only one count was recorded for about 7% of them. Jointly, the top ten make up 2.5% of the sample. Sequences were derived from CD4+ T cells sorted from PBMCs, sampled around 10 days after the first yellow fever vaccination. Every receptor here comes from a man aged 18-30 years who received the YFV17D yellow fever vaccine.

This clonotype was seen at least ten times. V gene TRBV20-1 combines with J gene TRBJ2-3; the D gene could be TRBD1 or TRBD2 (7 bases each). V lost 4 bases and J 3 bases, leaving 17 bases between the germline ends. The CDR3 extends over 15 amino acids. Germline V gene sequence: CDR1 DFQATT, CDR2 SNEGSKA (reference sequence). In nucleotides, the CDR3 is TGCAGTGCTACCCCAGGGGGAGGGGTGACAGATACGCAGTATTTT. Translating it yields CSATPGGGVTDTQYF.

This clonotype was seen only a few times. The V gene is TRBV3-1, the J gene TRBJ1-1; D uncertain. Germline V gives CDR1 LGHDT, CDR2 YNNKEL (reference sequence). With 1 base removed from V and 9 bases from J, the gap between germline ends came to 12 bases. The CDR3 is 13 residues long. The CDR3 coding sequence is TGTGCCAGCAGCCAAGTAGACGGGCTTCAAGCTTTCTTT. This encodes CASSQVDGLQAFF. The entire variable domain, with the rest obtained from reference TRBV3-1 and TRBJ1-1, is as follows: DTAVSQTPKYLVTQMGNDKSIKCEQNLGHDTMYWYKQDSKKFLKIMFSYNNKELIINETVPNRFSPKSPDKAHLNLHINSLELGDSAVYFCASSQVDGLQAFFGQGTRLTVV.

This clonotype was found many times. The chain has TRBV4-1 and TRBJ1-2; 8 bases are shared with TRBD1. From germline, CDR1 is MGHRA and CDR2 YSYEKL. Trimming took 1 base from V and 6 from J; bases not matched to a gene: 13. The length of the CDR3 is 17 residues. This CDR3 reads CASSQGGRGLPRDGYTF. In DNA form, the CDR3 reads TGCGCCAGCAGCCAAGGGGGCAGGGGGCTACCTCGTGATGGCTACACCTTC.

This clonotype was detected ten times or more. The V call is TRBV4-1, the J call TRBJ1-2; maybe TRBD1 (5 bases). CDR3 size: 15 residues. Germline V gene data show CDR1 as MGHRA and CDR2 as YSYEKL. V lost 4 bases and J lost 5, with 17 bases in between. The CDR3, as DNA: TGCGCCAGCAGCCTACCCCGGGGGGAGGCGTATGGCTACACCTTC. Translating gives CASSLPRGEAYGYTF.

A few counts support this clonotype. The chain couples TRBV23-1 to TRBJ2-3; D assignment may be TRBD1 or TRBD2 (5 bases each). TRBV23-1 is flagged as an ORF with uncertain function. V dropped 4 bases and J dropped 4 bases, with 12 bases sitting between them. The CDR3 sequence is 14 residues long. Here the CDR3 DNA reads TGCGCCAGCAGTCCCCCCCAGGGAGCAGATACGCAGTATTTT. This encodes CASSPPQGADTQYF.

This clonotype has at least ten counts. This chain uses TRBV9 with TRBJ1-6; no clear D gene. The germline V gene encodes CDR1 SGDLS and CDR2 YYNGEE. Trimming cost V 7 bases and J 8 bases, with 13 bases left between them. The CDR3 consists of 13 residues. The CDR3 DNA follows: TGTGCCAGCGCACGGAATATTGATTCACCCCTCCACTTT. This gives the protein CASARNIDSPLHF.

This clonotype was counted at least ten times. The chain joins TRBV10-1 to TRBJ2-7, with a possible D match to TRBD2 (6 bases). Germline assignment: CDR1 WNHNN and CDR2 SYGVQD (reference sequence). Trimming cost V 6 bases and J 3 bases, with 9 bases left between them. The CDR3 consists of 12 residues. This chain's CDR3 is CASSRDFYEQYF. CDR3 sequence (DNA): TGCGCCAGCAGCCGGGACTTCTACGAGCAGTACTTC.

This clonotype was recorded many times. The CDR3 loop reads CASSWNSEDTQYF. The CDR3 DNA is TGTGCCAGCAGTTGGAACAGCGAAGATACGCAGTATTTT. The chain recombines TRBV12-3 or TRBV12-4 with TRBJ2-3, with D unresolved. V dropped 4 bases and J dropped 5 bases, with 10 bases sitting between them. This CDR3 comprises 13 residues.

This clonotype was observed many times. The chain uses TRBV20-1 and TRBJ2-5; 8 nucleotides agree with TRBD1. CDR1 and CDR2 (germline): DFQATT, SNEGSKA (reference sequence). The V and J ends lost 5 bases and 4 bases, in that order; junction bases with no gene match: 6. CDR3 length equals 13 residues. For the CDR3, the DNA is TGCAGTGCTTGCGCCAGGGGGCTAGAGACCCAGTACTTC. Translation: CSACARGLETQYF.

This clonotype was observed many times. The chain is built from TRBV28 and TRBJ2-4; D perhaps matches TRBD1 (6 bases). The V gene's germline CDR1 is MDHEN and CDR2 SYDVKM. V was trimmed by 5 bases and J by 10 bases, leaving 15 bases between them. The CDR3 consists of 13 residues. The CDR3 here is CASSEMDSRIQYF. The CDR3, as DNA: TGTGCCAGCAGTGAAATGGACAGCCGGATTCAGTACTTC. The whole variable domain, remainder taken from reference TRBV28 and TRBJ2-4, is DVKVTQSSRYLVKRTGEKVFLECVQDMDHENMFWYRQDPGLGLRLIYFSYDVKMKEKGDIPEGYSVSREKKERFSLILESASTNQTSMYLCASSEMDSRIQYFGAGTRLSVL.

This clonotype has at least ten counts. The V call is TRBV5-6, the J call TRBJ2-5; TRBD2 matches 14 bases. Germline values: CDR1 SGHDT, CDR2 YYEEEE. V shed 2 bases and J 7 bases; nucleotides not matched to a gene: 4. The CDR3 contains 15 residues. For the CDR3, the DNA is TGTGCCAGCAGCTTCGGGACTAGCGGGGGTAGGACCCAGTACTTC. This gives the protein CASSFGTSGGRTQYF.

This clonotype was counted ten times or more. V usage is TRBV3-1 and J usage is TRBJ2-7; D remains ambiguous. The CDR3 has 14 residues. CDR1 and CDR2 from the germline V gene are LGHDT and YNNKEL (reference sequence). V lost 4 bases, J lost 3 bases, and 13 bases lay in between. The CDR3 is CASSPSWGSYEQYF. In nucleotides, the CDR3 is TGTGCCAGCAGCCCTTCTTGGGGAAGCTACGAGCAGTACTTC.

This clonotype was observed many times. This chain joins TRBV5-1 and TRBJ2-5; 11 bases line up with TRBD2. The CDR3 is 16 amino acids. Looked up from germline, CDR1 is SGHRS and CDR2 is YFSETQ. V lost 4 bases and J lost 5; bases outside the gene matches: 10. The CDR3 sequence: CASSLTSGGIQETQYF. Written as DNA, the CDR3 is TGCGCCAGCAGCCTAACTAGCGGGGGCATTCAGGAGACCCAGTACTTC.

In this sample, this clonotype turned up many times. V and J are TRBV7-2 and TRBJ2-1; possible D gene TRBD1, 6 bases. Germline V gene data show CDR1 as SGHTA and CDR2 as FQGNSA. The CDR3 is made up of 14 amino acids. Deletions cut 4 bases from V and 4 bases from J, with 11 bases between. CDR3 region: CASSSQQGYNEQFF. In DNA form, the CDR3 reads TGTGCCAGCAGCTCACAACAGGGATACAATGAGCAGTTCTTC.

The sample holds many counts of this clonotype. The genes are TRBV5-1 and TRBJ2-3; TRBD1 agrees at 7 bases. The CDR3 totals 15 residues. J gave up 0 bases and V 4 bases, and 5 bases lay outside the gene matches. Per germline, CDR1 SGHRS and CDR2 YFSETQ. The CDR3, as DNA: TGCGCCAGCAGCCCGGGACAGCTAAGCACAGATACGCAGTATTTT. Translating gives CASSPGQLSTDTQYF.

This clonotype was counted ten times or more. The chain joins TRBV24-1 to TRBJ2-3; 8 positions match TRBD2. CDR3 length: 14 residues. V lost 5 bases to trimming and J lost 1 base; unmatched junction nucleotides: 1. The germline gives CDR1 KGHDR, CDR2 SFDVKD. CDR3 residues: CATSGTSRTDTQYF. CDR3 sequence (DNA): TGTGCCACCAGTGGGACTAGCCGCACAGATACGCAGTATTTT.